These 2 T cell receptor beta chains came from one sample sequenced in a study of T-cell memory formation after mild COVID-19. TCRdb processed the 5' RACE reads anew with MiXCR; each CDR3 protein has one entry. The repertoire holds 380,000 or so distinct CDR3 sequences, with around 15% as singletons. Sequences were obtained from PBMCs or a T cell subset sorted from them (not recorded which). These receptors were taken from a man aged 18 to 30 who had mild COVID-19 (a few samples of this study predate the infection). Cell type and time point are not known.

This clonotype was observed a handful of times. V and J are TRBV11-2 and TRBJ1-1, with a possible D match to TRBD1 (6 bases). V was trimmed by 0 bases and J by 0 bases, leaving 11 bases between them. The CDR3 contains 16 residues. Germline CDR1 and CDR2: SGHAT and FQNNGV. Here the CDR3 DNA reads TGTGCCAGCAGCTTAGATGGTGGGGGGCTGAACACTGAAGCTTTCTTT. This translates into CASSLDGGGLNTEAFF. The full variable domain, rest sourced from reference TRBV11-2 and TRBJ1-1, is EAGVAQSPRYKIIEKRQSVAFWCNPISGHATLYWYQQILGQGPKLLIQFQNNGVVDDSQLPKDRFSAERLKGVDSTLKIQPAKLEDSAVYLCASSLDGGGLNTEAFFGQGTRLTVV.

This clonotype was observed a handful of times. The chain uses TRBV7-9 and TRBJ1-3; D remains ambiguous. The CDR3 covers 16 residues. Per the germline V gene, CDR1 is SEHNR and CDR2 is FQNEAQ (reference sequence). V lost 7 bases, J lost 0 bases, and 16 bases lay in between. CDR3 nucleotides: TGTGCCAGCATCCCATCCGTTTTGGACTCTGGAAACACCATATATTTT. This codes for CASIPSVLDSGNTIYF.